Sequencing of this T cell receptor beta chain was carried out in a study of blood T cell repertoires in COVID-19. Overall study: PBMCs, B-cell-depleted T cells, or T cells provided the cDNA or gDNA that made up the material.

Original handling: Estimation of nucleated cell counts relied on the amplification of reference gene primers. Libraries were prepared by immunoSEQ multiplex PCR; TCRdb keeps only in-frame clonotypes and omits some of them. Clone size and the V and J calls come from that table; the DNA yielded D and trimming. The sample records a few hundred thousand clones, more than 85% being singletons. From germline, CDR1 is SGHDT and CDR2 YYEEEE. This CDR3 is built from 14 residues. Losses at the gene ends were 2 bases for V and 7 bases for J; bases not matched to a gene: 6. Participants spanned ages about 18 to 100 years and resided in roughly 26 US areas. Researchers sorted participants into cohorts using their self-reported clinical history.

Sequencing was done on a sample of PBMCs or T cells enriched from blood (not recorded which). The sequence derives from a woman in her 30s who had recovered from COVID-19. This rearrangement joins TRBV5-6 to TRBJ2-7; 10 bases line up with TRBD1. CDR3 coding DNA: TGTGCCAGCAGCTTCCGGGACAGGGGTGGGGAGCAGTACTTC. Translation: CASSFRDRGGEQYF. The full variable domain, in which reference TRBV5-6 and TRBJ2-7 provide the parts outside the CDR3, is DAGVTQSPTHLIKTRGQQVTLRCSPKSGHDTVSWYQQALGQGPQFIFQYYEEEERQRGNFPDRFSGHQFPNYSSELNVNALLLGDSALYLCASSFRDRGGEQYFGPGTRLTVT.